A selection of T cell receptor beta chains follows, all from one sample in a study of tumor-infiltrating lymphocytes in localized non-small cell lung cancer. Libraries were prepared by immunoSEQ multiplex PCR; TCRdb keeps only in-frame clonotypes and omits some of them. Counted here are roughly 7,100 clones, just under 75% occurring once; the ten biggest clones make up about 8%. Sequenced: uninvolved lung tissue not adjacent to the tumor. These receptors all stem from a human donor with non-small cell lung cancer. The conserved cysteine and the conserved F or W are not part of the CDR3 here.

V gene: TRBV7-2
CDR3 protein: ASSWDWRSGELF

V gene: TRBV28
CDR3 protein: ASSLDRLNTEAF

V gene: TRBV7-2
CDR3 protein: ASSAGTRTLSNQPQH

V gene: TRBV7-2
CDR3 protein: ASSSLGQGAQGYT

V gene: TRBV28
CDR3 protein: ASSPGQAGGYT

V gene: TRBV2
CDR3 protein: ASSDYSGANVLT

V gene: TRBV11-2
CDR3 protein: ASSLAVGQGTEAF

V gene: TRBV6-5
CDR3 protein: ASSYGGTGSYGYT

V gene: TRBV4-3
CDR3 protein: ASSQGSGRLHTDTQY

V gene: TRBV6-6
CDR3 protein: ASSYSRDPRGYGYT

V gene: TRBV11-3
CDR3 protein: ASSPTSALPYNEQF

V gene: TRBV28
CDR3 protein: ASSSGPYEQY

V gene: TRBV11-2
CDR3 protein: ASSLAPSGETQY

V gene: TRBV2
CDR3 protein: ASRGRPNTGELF

V gene: TRBV6-6
CDR3 protein: ASSLTTGVNEKLF

V gene: TRBV23-1
CDR3 protein: ASSHPGGVNTEAF

V gene: TRBV6-4
CDR3 protein: ASSDSTASGANVLT

V gene: TRBV7-2
CDR3 protein: ASKAGGIYEQY

V gene: TRBV19
CDR3 protein: ASRQTDLIEAF

V gene: TRBV19
CDR3 protein: ASSGWGQGGFEAF

V gene: TRBV4-3
CDR3 protein: ASSQDPGPSGANVLT

V gene: TRBV4-3
CDR3 protein: ASSQMHGGGNQPQH

V gene: TRBV6-5
CDR3 protein: ASRGGLAFQETQY

V gene: TRBV5-4
CDR3 protein: ASSLDRVPYGYT

V gene: TRBV30
CDR3 protein: AWDRGERNQPQH

V gene: TRBV6-1
CDR3 protein: ASSLRGQIDTQY

V gene: TRBV6-5
CDR3 protein: ASSSPGRNYGYT

V gene: TRBV27
CDR3 protein: ASTALSSYNEQF

V gene: TRBV20-1
CDR3 protein: SAGLVHEQY

V gene: TRBV30
CDR3 protein: AWSRQGLTEAF

V gene: TRBV5-1
CDR3 protein: ASRYTGELF